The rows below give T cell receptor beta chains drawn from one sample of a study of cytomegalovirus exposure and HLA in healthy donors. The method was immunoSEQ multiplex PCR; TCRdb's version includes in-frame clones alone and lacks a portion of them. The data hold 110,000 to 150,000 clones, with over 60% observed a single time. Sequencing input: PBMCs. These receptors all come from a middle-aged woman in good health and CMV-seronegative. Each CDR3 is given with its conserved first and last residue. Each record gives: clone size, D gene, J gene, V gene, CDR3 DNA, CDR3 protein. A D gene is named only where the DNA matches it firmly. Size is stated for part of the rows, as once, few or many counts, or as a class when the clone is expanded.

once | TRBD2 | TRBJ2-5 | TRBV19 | TGTGCCAGTAGTATTGGGAGGGAGGTTCGTTTGGAGACCCAGTACTTC | CASSIGREVRLETQYF
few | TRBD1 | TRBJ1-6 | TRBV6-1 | TGTGCCAGCAGCTTGGGACAGTTAGATTCACCCCTCCACTTT | CASSLGQLDSPLHF
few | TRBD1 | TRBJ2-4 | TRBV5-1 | TGCGCCAGCAGCTTACGGATCTTAACAGGGGACGGGGCCAAAAACATTCAGTACTTC | CASSLRILTGDGAKNIQYF
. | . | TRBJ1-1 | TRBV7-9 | TGTTCCAGCAGCTCCGGAAGAGAGAGGATGAACACTGAAGCTTTCTTT | CSSSSGRERMNTEAFF
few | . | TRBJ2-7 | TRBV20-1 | TGCAGTGCCGACCGCCCGGGGGAGCAGTACTTC | CSADRPGEQYF
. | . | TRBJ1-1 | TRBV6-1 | TGTGCCAGCAGTATCCGGGACATAGTATCTGAAGCTTTCTTT | CASSIRDIVSEAFF
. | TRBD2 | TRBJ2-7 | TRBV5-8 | TGTGCCAGCAGAGCGGGAGGGCTTAGGAACGAGCAGTACTTC | CASRAGGLRNEQYF
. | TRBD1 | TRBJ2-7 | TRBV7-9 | TGTGCCAGCAGCTTAAGACAGGGGCCTTCCTACGAGCAGTACTTC | CASSLRQGPSYEQYF
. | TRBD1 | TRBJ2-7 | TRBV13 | TGTGCCAGCAGTTACAGGACAGGGCCGTCCTACGAGCAGTACTTC | CASSYRTGPSYEQYF
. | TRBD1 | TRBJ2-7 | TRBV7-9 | TGTTCCAGCAGCTTTACAGGGGACGAGCAGTACTTC | CSSSFTGDEQYF
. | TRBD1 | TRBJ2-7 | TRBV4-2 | TGTGTCAGCAGCCAAGATGTGACAGGGGAATCCTACGAGCAGTACTTC | CVSSQDVTGESYEQYF
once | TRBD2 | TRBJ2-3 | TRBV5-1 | TGCGCCAGCAGCTTGGGCGGGGGGGCCAGAGATACGCAGTATTTT | CASSLGGGARDTQYF
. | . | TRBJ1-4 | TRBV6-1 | TGTGCCAGCAGTGAATCCCGCAGGGAAAAACTGTTTTTT | CASSESRREKLFF
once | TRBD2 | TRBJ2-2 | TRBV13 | TGTGCCAGCAGCTCTCGGACTAGCGGGAGTGATACCGGGGAGCTGTTTTTT | CASSSRTSGSDTGELFF
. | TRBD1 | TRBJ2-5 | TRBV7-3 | TGTGCCAGCAGCTTAGAAAGCCCCCTGGACAGGGAAGAACAGGGGGCAGAGACCCAGTACTTC | CASSLESPLDREEQGAETQYF
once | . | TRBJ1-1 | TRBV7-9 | TGTGCCAGCAGCGTACACAGGGACACTGAAGCTTTCTTT | CASSVHRDTEAFF
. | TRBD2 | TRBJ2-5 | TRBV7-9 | TGTGCCAGCAGCCCGGGACTAGCGGGAGAGACCCAGTACTTC | CASSPGLAGETQYF
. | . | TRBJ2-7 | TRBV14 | TGTGCCAGCAGCCCTTTGACACTCTCCTACGAGCAGTACTTC | CASSPLTLSYEQYF
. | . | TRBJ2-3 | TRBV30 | TGTGCCTGGACCAGCGGGTCCACAGATACGCAGTATTTT | CAWTSGSTDTQYF
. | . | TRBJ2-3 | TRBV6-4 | TGTGCCAGCAGTGCCGGGGGTGGCACAGATACGCAGTATTTT | CASSAGGGTDTQYF
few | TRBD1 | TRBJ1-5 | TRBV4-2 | TGTGCCAGCAGCTTGGCAGGGGGCGGTCAGCCCCAGCATTTT | CASSLAGGGQPQHF
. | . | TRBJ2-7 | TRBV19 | TGTGCCAGTAGTATTCGAGGTGTTGACTACGAGCAGTACTTC | CASSIRGVDYEQYF
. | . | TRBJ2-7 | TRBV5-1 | TGCGCCAGCAGCTTGGTAGCGGCTGCGAGCTACGAGCAGTACTTC | CASSLVAAASYEQYF
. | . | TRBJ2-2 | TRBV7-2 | TGTGCCAGCAGCCCCGACTACACCGGGGAGCTGTTTTTT | CASSPDYTGELFF
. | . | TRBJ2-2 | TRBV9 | TGTGCCAGCAGCGAAAGCTCCACCGGGGAGCTGTTTTTT | CASSESSTGELFF
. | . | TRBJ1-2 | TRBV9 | TGTGCCAGCAGCGTAGTCCAGGGGAGAGTGTCAAGGGGCTACACCTTC | CASSVVQGRVSRGYTF
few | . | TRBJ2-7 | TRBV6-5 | TGTGCCAGCAGTTACTCGATTTCGGGGAACTACGAGCAGTACTTC | CASSYSISGNYEQYF
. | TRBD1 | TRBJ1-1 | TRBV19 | TGTGCCAGTAGTACGGGACAGGTGAACACTGAAGCTTTCTTT | CASSTGQVNTEAFF
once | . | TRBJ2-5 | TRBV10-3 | TGTGCCATCGGAGACGGATACCAAGAGACCCAGTACTTC | CAIGDGYQETQYF
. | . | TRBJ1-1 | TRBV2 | TGTGCCAGCCTTCATCAGGGTTCAACCAACACTGAAGCTTTCTTT | CASLHQGSTNTEAFF
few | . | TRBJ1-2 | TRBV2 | TGTGCCAGCAGTGGTAGAATTAACTATGGCTACACCTTC | CASSGRINYGYTF
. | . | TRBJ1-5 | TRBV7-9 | TGTGCCAGCACCGGGTTTCAGCCCCAGCATTTT | CASTGFQPQHF
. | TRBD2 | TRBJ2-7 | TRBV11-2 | TGTGCCAGCAGCTTAGGGGGACTAGCGGGAGACTCCTACGAGCAGTACTTC | CASSLGGLAGDSYEQYF
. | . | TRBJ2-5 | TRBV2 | TGTGCCAGCAGGCGGGACGAAAACCAAGAGACCCAGTACTTC | CASRRDENQETQYF
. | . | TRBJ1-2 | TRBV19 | TGTGCCAGTAGTCGCGAGGATAACTATGGCTACACCTTC | CASSREDNYGYTF
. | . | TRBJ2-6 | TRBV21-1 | TGTGCCAGCCCTTTCCGGGACAGGTTTTCTGGGGCCAACGTCCTGACTTTC | CASPFRDRFSGANVLTF
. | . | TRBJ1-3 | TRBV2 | TGTGCCAGCAGAGGGGACACCTCTGGAAACACCATATATTTT | CASRGDTSGNTIYF
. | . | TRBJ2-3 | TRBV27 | TGTGCCAGCAGTTTAGGTCTAGCCAGGGGAGATACGCAGTATTTT | CASSLGLARGDTQYF
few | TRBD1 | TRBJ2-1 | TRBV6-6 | TGTGCCAGCAGTTCCTTCGACAGGGGAAATGAGCAGTTCTTC | CASSSFDRGNEQFF
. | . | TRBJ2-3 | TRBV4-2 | TGTGCCAGCAGCCAAGTCGTAGGAGGGGTGGGAGATACGCAGTATTTT | CASSQVVGGVGDTQYF
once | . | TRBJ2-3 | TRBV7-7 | TGTGCCAGCAGCCCAGGACATAGCGATACGCAGTATTTT | CASSPGHSDTQYF
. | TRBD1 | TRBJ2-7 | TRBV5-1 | TGCGCCAGCAGCTGGGACAGGGGGACCTACGAGCAGTACTTC | CASSWDRGTYEQYF
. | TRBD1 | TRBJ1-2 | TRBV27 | TGTGCCAGCAGTGTGACAGGGGTGCTAACCGATGGCTACACCTTC | CASSVTGVLTDGYTF